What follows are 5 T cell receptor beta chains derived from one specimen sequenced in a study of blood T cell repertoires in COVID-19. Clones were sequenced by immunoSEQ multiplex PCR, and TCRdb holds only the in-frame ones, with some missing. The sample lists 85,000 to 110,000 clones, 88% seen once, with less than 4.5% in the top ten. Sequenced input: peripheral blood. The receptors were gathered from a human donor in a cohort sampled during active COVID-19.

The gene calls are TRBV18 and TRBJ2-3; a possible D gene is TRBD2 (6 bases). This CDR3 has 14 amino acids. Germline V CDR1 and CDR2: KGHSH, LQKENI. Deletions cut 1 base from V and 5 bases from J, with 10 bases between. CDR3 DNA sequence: TGTGCCAGCTCACCACTGCGGAGGGGAGATACGCAGTATTTT. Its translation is CASSPLRRGDTQYF.

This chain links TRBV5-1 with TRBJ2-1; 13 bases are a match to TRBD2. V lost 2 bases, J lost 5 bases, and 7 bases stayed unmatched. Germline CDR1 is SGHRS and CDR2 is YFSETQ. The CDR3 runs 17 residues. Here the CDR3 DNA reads TGCGCCAGCAGCTTACCGTCACTAGCGGGAGGGGACAATGAGCAGTTCTTC. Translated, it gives CASSLPSLAGGDNEQFF. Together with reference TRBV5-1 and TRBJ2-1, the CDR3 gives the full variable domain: KAGVTQTPRYLIKTRGQQVTLSCSPISGHRSVSWYQQTPGQGLQFLFEYFSETQRNKGNFPGRFSGRQFSNSRSEMNVSTLELGDSALYLCASSLPSLAGGDNEQFFGPGTRLTVL.

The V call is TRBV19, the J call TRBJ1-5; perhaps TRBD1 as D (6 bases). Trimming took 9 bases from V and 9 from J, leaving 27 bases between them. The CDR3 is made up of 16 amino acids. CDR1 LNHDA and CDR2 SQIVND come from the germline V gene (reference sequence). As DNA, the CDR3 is TGTGCCAGCAGGAAACCAGGGGCCCCAATGACATCGCCCCAGCATTTT. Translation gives CASRKPGAPMTSPQHF.

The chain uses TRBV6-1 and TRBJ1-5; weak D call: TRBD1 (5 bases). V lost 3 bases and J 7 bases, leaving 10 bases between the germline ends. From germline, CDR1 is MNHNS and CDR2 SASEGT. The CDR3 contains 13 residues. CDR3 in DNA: TGTGCCAGCAGTGAGGGGCGAGAGCAGCCCCAGCATTTT. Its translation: CASSEGREQPQHF.

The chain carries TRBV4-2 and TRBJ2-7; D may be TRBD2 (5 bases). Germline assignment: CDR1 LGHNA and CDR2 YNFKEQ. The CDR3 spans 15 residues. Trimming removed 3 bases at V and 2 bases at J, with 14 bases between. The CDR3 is CASSQGGGNPYEQYF. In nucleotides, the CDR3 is TGTGCCAGCAGCCAGGGCGGAGGTAATCCCTACGAGCAGTACTTC.